The clone carrying this T cell receptor beta chain appeared a few times. What it binds is not known. This sample is drawn from a study of shared clonotypes between healthy human individuals. Study at large: There were three CD4 naive, three CD4 memory, two CD8 naive and one CD8 memory plates per donor. Whole-study findings and limits: Sampling was confined to blood; repertoires within tissues likely differ.

TCRdb's table, derived via immunoSEQ multiplex PCR, lists solely in-frame clones and lacks some. This table holds 1,100,000 or so clones, around 78% found once. V lost 0 bases to trimming and J lost 10 bases, with 19 bases between them. The CDR3 has 15 residues. The germline gives CDR1 MNHEY, CDR2 SVGAGI. The sequencing sample was made of memory CD4+ T cells from PBMCs. Subset denoted: CD45RA-negative fraction. The clonotype originates from a young man in good health. Some clones in this sample may be carry-over from other donors' samples. The V and J genes are TRBV6-5 and TRBJ2-7; D is possibly TRBD1 (5 bases). This CDR3 reads CASSYSAGQGIPQYF. The CDR3 region has the DNA TGTGCCAGCAGTTACTCGGCAGGCCAGGGAATTCCACAGTACTTC.